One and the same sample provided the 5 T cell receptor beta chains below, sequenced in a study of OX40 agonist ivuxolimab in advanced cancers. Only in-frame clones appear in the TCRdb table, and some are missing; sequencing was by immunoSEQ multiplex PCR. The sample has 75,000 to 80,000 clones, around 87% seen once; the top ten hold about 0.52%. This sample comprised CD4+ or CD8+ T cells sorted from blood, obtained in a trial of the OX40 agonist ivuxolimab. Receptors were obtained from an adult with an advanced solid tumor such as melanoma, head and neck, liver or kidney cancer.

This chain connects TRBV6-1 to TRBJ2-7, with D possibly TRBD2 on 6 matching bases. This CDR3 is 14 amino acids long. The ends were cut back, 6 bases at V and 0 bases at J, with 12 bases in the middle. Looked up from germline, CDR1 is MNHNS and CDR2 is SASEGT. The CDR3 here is CASRGGSYSYEQYF. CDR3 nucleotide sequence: TGTGCCAGCAGGGGAGGTTCTTACTCCTACGAGCAGTACTTC.

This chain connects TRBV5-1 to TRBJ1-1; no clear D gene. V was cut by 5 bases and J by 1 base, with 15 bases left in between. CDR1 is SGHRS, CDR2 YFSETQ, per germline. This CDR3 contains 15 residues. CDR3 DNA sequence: TGCGCCAGCAGACCATCCTCGACGGCGAACACTGAAGCTTTCTTT. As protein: CASRPSSTANTEAFF. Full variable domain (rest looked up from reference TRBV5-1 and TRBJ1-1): KAGVTQTPRYLIKTRGQQVTLSCSPISGHRSVSWYQQTPGQGLQFLFEYFSETQRNKGNFPGRFSGRQFSNSRSEMNVSTLELGDSALYLCASRPSSTANTEAFFGQGTRLTVV.

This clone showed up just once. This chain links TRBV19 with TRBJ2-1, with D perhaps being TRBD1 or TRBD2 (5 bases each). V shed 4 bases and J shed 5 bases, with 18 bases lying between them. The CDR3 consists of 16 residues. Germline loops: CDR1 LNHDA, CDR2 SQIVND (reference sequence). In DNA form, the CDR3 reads TGTGCCAGTAGTAATCCCCCCGAGGGACCCAACAATGAGCAGTTCTTC. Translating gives CASSNPPEGPNNEQFF. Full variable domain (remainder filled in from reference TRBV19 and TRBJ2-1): DGGITQSPKYLFRKEGQNVTLSCEQNLNHDAMYWYRQDPGQGLRLIYYSQIVNDFQKGDIAEGYSVSREKKESFPLTVTSAQKNPTAFYLCASSNPPEGPNNEQFFGPGTRLTVL.

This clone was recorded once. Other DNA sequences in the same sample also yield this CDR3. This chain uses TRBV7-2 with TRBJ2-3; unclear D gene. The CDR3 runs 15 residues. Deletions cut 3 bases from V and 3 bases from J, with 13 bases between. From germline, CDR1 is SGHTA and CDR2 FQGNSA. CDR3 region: CASSLGRAGTDTQYF. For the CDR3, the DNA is TGTGCCAGCAGCTTGGGTAGGGCCGGGACAGATACGCAGTATTTT.

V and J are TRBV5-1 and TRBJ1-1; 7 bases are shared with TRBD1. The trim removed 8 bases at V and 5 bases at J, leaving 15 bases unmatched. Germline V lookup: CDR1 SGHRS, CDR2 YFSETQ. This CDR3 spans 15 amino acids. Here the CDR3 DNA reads TGCGCCAGTTACCAAGAAACAGGGGCGCAAACTGAAGCTTTCTTT. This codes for CASYQETGAQTEAFF.